A single T cell receptor beta chain is shown here with its context. Its specificity is unknown. V was pared by 8 bases and J by 8 bases, with 24 bases between. In germline, CDR1 is MNHNS, CDR2 SASEGT. CDR3 length: 15 amino acids. The source of the sample is a study of radiotherapy plus CTLA-4 blockade in lung cancer. Study background: Overall, 15% to 20% of patients showed an objective response, while around 34% attained disease control.

Overall study findings and caveats: Some TCR clones had been derived from tumors. These clones expanded in peripheral blood after radiotherapy plus ipilimumab. Reports state that early shifts in blood T cell clones, with interferon-beta, best predicted response.

Patients had chemo-refractory metastatic non-small-cell lung cancer and received focal radiation plus CTLA-4 blockade that used ipilimumab. Sequencing used immunoSEQ multiplex PCR; TCRdb keeps in-frame clones, though not all of them. Of 83,000 or so clones listed, less than 90% are singletons. The material was peripheral blood, obtained from a patient treated with radiotherapy plus ipilimumab. The receptor comes from a human donor with non-small cell lung cancer who had stable disease on radiotherapy plus ipilimumab. This chain connects TRBV6-1 to TRBJ1-2; D call uncertain. The CDR3 sequence is CASRPPTGSMRGYTF. CDR3 bases: TGTGCCAGCCGACCTCCAACGGGGTCTATGCGGGGCTACACCTTC.